This T cell receptor (beta chain) came from a study of cytomegalovirus exposure and HLA in healthy donors. The overall study: There were approximately 81 million unique TCRs (from HLA-typed donors) in an early data release. Study results and caveats: Some segments of the V type, notably TRBV6-2 and TRBV6-3, were excluded as indistinguishable. Later findings reportedly placed an Asian-associated ancestry cluster below the approximately 670-donor mean for N-insertions.

The CDR3 length is 15 residues. Germline assignment: CDR1 MGHDK and CDR2 SYGVNS. Trimming shortened V by 6 bases and J by 0 bases, and 13 bases separated the two germline ends. This clone occurred once. What it binds is not known. The PCR ran on 60 Vbeta and 13 Jbeta primers. Libraries were prepared by immunoSEQ multiplex PCR; TCRdb keeps only in-frame clonotypes and omits some of them. The repertoire holds 58,000 or so clones, less than 75% seen once, with around 27% in the top ten. Donors likely had unrecorded immune exposures despite being nominally healthy when sampled. Material: PBMCs. The receptor's source is a man in his fifties or sixties in good health and CMV-seropositive. The chain joins TRBV25-1 to TRBJ2-3; possibly TRBD1 for D (6 bases). CDR3 nucleotide sequence: TGTGCCAGCAGGGGACCGGGACACAGCACAGATACGCAGTATTTT. As protein: CASRGPGHSTDTQYF.